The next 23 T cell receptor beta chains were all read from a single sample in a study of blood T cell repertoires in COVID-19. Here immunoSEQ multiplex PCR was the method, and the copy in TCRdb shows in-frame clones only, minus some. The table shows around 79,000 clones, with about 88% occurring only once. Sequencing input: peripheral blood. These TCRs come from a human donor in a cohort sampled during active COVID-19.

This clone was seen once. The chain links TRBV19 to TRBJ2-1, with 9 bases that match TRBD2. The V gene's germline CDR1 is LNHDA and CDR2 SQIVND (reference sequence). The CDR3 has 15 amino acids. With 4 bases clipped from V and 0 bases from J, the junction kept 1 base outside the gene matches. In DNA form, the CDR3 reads TGTGCCAGTAGTAAGACTAGCGGCTCCTACAATGAGCAGTTCTTC. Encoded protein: CASSKTSGSYNEQFF.

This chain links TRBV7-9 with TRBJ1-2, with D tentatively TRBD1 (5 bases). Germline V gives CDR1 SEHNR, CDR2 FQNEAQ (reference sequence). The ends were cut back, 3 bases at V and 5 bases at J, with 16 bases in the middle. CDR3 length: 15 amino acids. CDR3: CASSFDQGFFYGYTF. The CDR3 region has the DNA TGTGCCAGCAGCTTTGACCAGGGCTTTTTTTATGGCTACACCTTC.

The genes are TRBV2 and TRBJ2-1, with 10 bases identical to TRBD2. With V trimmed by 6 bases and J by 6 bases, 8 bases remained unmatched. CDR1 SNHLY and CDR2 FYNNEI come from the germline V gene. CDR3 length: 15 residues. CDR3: CASRLAGVIPNEQFF. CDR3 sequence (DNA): TGTGCCAGCAGGCTAGCGGGAGTCATCCCCAATGAGCAGTTCTTC.

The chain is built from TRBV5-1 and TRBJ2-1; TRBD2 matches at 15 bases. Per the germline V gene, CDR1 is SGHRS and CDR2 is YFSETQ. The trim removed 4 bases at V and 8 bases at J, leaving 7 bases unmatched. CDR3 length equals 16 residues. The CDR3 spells CASSGLAGGPGDEQFF. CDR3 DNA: TGCGCCAGCAGCGGACTAGCGGGGGGGCCTGGAGATGAGCAGTTCTTC.

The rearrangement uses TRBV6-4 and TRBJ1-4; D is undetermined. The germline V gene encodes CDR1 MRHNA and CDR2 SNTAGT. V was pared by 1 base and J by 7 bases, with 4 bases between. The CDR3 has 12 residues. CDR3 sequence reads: CASSDFSEKLFF. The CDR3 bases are TGTGCCAGCAGTGACTTCAGTGAAAAACTGTTTTTT.

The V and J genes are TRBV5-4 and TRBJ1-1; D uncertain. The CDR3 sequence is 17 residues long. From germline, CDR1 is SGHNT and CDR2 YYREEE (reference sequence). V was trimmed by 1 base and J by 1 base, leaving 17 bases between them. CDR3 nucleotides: TGTGCCAGCAGCTTGAGTCCAGACACAGCAGCGAACACTGAAGCTTTCTTT. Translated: CASSLSPDTAANTEAFF.

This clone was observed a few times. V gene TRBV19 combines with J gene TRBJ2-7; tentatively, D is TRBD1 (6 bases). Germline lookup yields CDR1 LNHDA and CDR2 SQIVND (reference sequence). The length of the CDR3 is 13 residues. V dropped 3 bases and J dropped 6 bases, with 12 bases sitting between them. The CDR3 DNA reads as TGTGCCAGTAGTATTCTGGAGACAGGCGAGCAGTACTTC. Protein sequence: CASSILETGEQYF.

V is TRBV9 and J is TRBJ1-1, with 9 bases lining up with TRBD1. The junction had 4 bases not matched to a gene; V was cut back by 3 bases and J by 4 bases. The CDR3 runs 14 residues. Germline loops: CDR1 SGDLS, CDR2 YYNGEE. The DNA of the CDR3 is TGTGCCAGCAGCGCGGGACAGGGAGGCACTGAAGCTTTCTTT. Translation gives CASSAGQGGTEAFF.

The CDR3: CSVRQGPEAFF. DNA for the CDR3: TGCAGCGTACGACAGGGCCCTGAAGCTTTCTTT. The rearrangement uses TRBV29-1 and TRBJ1-1; 7 bases map to TRBD1. Germline-derived CDR1 and CDR2 are SQVTM and ANQGSEA. The CDR3 sequence is 11 residues long. Losses at the gene ends were 6 bases for V and 6 bases for J; bases not matched to a gene: 4.

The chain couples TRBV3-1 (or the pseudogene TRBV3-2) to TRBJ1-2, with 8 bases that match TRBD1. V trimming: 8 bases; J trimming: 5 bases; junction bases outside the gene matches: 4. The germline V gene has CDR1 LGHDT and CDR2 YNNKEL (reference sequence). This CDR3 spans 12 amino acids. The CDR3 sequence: CASGQGGYGYTF. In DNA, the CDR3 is TGTGCCAGCGGACAGGGAGGGTATGGCTACACCTTC.

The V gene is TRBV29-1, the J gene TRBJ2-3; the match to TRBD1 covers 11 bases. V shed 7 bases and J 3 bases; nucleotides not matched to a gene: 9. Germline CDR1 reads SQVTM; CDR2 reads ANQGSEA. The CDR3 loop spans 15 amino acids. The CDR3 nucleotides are TGCAGCGGCTGCGCCGGGACAGGGGGAACAGATACGCAGTATTTT. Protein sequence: CSGCAGTGGTDTQYF.

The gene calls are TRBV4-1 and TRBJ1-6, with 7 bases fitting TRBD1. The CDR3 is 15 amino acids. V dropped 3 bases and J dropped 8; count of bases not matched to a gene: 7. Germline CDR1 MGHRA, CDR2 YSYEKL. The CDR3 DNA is TGCGCCAGCAGCCATAACGACAGGGTAGATTCACCCCTCCACTTT. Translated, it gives CASSHNDRVDSPLHF.

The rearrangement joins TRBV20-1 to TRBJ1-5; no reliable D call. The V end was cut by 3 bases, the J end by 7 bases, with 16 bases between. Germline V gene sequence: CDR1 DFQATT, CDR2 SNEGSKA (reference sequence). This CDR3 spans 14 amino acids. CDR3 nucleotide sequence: TGCAGTGCTAGTCATGGGGTGGGAGGACAGCCCCAGCATTTT. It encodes CSASHGVGGQPQHF.

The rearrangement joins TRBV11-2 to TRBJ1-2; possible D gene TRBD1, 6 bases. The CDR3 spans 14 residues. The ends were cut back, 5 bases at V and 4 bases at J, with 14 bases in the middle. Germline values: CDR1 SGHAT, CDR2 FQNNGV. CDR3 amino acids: CASSPTTGLYGYTF. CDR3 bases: TGTGCCAGCAGCCCAACGACAGGACTCTATGGCTACACCTTC.

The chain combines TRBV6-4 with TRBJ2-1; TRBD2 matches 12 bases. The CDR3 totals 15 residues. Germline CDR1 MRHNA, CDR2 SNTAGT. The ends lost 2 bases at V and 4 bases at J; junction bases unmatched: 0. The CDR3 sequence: CASSDTSGGYNEQFF. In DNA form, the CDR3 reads TGTGCCAGCAGTGACACTAGCGGGGGGTACAATGAGCAGTTCTTC.

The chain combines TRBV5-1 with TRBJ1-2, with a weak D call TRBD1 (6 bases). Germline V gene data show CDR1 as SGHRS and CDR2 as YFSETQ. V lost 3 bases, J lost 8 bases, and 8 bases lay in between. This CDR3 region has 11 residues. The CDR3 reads CASSSDRGYTF. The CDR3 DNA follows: TGCGCCAGCAGCTCGGACAGAGGCTACACCTTC.

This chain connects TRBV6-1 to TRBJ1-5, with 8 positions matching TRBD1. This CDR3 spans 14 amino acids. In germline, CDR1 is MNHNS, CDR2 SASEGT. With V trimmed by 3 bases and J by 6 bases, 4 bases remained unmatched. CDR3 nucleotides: TGTGCCAGCAGTGAGCAGGGGGCAAGTCAGCCCCAGCATTTT. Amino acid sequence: CASSEQGASQPQHF.

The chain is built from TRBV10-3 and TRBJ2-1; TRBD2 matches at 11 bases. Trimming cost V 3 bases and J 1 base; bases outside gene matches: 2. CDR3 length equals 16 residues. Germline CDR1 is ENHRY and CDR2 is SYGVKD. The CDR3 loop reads CAISERLAGSYNEQFF. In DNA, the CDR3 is TGTGCCATCAGTGAACGACTAGCGGGATCCTACAATGAGCAGTTCTTC.

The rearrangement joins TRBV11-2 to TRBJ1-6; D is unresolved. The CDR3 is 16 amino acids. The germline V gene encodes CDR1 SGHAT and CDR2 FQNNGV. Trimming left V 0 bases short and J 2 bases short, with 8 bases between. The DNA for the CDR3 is TGTGCCAGCAGCTTAGATCGAGGAACCTATAATTCACCCCTCCACTTT. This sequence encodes CASSLDRGTYNSPLHF.

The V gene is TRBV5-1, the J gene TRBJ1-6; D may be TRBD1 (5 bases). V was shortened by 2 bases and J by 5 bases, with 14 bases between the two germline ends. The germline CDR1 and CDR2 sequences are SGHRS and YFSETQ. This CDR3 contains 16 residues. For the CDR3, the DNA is TGCGCCAGCAGCTTTGTACTCGGGGGTCATAATTCACCCCTCCACTTT. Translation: CASSFVLGGHNSPLHF.

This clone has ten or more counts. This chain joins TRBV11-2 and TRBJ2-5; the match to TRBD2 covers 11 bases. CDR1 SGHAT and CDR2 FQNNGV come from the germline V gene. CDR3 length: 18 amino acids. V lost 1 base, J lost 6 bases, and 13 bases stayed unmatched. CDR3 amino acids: CASSLARGSGGALKTQYF. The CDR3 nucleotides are TGTGCCAGCAGCTTAGCCCGGGGTAGCGGGGGGGCTTTAAAGACCCAGTACTTC.

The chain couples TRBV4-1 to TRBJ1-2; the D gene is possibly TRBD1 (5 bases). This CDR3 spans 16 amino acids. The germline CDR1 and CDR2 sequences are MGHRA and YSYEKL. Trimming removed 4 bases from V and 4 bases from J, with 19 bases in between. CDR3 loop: CASSPDDSRVIYGYTF. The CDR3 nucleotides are TGCGCCAGCAGCCCAGACGACAGCCGGGTAATCTATGGCTACACCTTC.

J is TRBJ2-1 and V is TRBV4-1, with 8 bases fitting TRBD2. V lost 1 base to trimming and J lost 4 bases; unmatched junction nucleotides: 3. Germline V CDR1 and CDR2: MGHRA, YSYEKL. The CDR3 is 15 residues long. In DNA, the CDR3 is TGCGCCAGCAGCCAAGTGACTAGCGCTTACAATGAGCAGTTCTTC. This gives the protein CASSQVTSAYNEQFF.